These 10 T cell receptor beta chains share one sample of origin, sequenced in a study of blood T cell repertoires in COVID-19. Repertoires were generated with immunoSEQ multiplex PCR, while TCRdb's copy carries only in-frame clones and drops some. In the table there are 240,000 or so clones, about 86% of which are singletons. The specimen sequenced was PBMCs or T cells enriched from blood (not recorded which). The receptors originated from a woman aged 40 to 49 with acute COVID-19.

The chain combines TRBV10-3 with TRBJ2-3; 8 bases align to TRBD2. The germline CDR1 and CDR2 sequences are ENHRY and SYGVKD. This CDR3 is 16 amino acids long. The trim removed 4 bases at V and 1 base at J, leaving 7 bases unmatched. CDR3 loop: CAISGTSKGGTDTQYF. The CDR3 DNA is TGTGCCATCAGTGGGACTAGCAAGGGGGGCACAGATACGCAGTATTTT.

This clone is a singleton in its sample. The chain is built from TRBV7-9 and TRBJ2-3, with TRBD2 matching 14 bases. Germline V gene sequence: CDR1 SEHNR, CDR2 FQNEAQ (reference sequence). This CDR3 is built from 15 residues. V lost 5 bases, J lost 6 bases, and 4 bases stayed unmatched. The DNA for the CDR3 is TGTGCCAGCAGCGCGGGGACTAGCGGGAGTGATACGCAGTATTTT. Its translation: CASSAGTSGSDTQYF.

J is TRBJ1-2 and V is TRBV15; D is unresolved. The V and J ends lost 0 bases and 8 bases respectively, with 19 bases between them. The CDR3 length is 16 residues. Germline CDR1 is LNHNV and CDR2 is YYDKDF (reference sequence). The CDR3 here is CATSRDLGGGTGGYTF. The CDR3 DNA sequence: TGTGCCACCAGCAGAGACCTGGGCGGAGGAACGGGCGGCTACACCTTC.

A few counts support this clone. The chain is built from TRBV6-5 and TRBJ1-4; D is unresolved. The germline V and J ends were trimmed by 6 bases and 7 bases, with 12 bases remaining between them. Looked up from germline, CDR1 is MNHEY and CDR2 is SVGAGI. The CDR3 runs to 13 residues. CDR3 sequence reads: CASSQTSGEKLFF. The CDR3 DNA is TGTGCCAGCAGCCAGACTTCGGGTGAAAAACTGTTTTTT.

This chain joins TRBV6-1 and TRBJ2-5; D ambiguous. This CDR3 comprises 14 residues. Germline CDR1 reads MNHNS; CDR2 reads SASEGT. Between the trimmed V and J ends, which lost 3 bases and 4 bases, there was a span of 12 bases. CDR3 coding DNA: TGTGCCAGCAGTGAGGTCCCGACGGGAGAGACCCAGTACTTC. Translated: CASSEVPTGETQYF.

V usage is TRBV6-5 and J usage is TRBJ2-7, with TRBD1 as a possible D gene (5 bases). Deletions cut 0 bases from V and 3 bases from J, with 15 bases between. Germline V gives CDR1 MNHEY, CDR2 SVGAGI. This CDR3 comprises 16 residues. The CDR3 bases are TGTGCCAGCAGTTACTCGCGACAGTCGCCATTCTACGAGCAGTACTTC. As protein: CASSYSRQSPFYEQYF.

Turning to this clone: Compared with germline, one end of the junction differs, possibly owing to a read error. The J gene is TRBJ2-7, the V gene TRBV7-7; 10 nucleotides align to TRBD2. The CDR3 runs 14 residues. Germline-derived CDR1 and CDR2 are SSHAT and FNYEAQ (reference sequence). This chain's CDR3 is CASSPASGSHEQYF. CDR3 coding DNA: TGTGCTAGCAGCCCCGCTAGCGGGAGTCACGAGCAGTACTTC. Using reference TRBV7-7 and TRBJ2-7 for the parts outside the CDR3, the full variable domain is GAGVSQSPRYKVTKRGQDVTLRCDPISSHATLYWYQQALGQGPEFLTYFNYEAQPDKSGLPSDRFSAERPEGSISTLTIQRTEQRDSAMYRCASSPASGSHEQYFGPGTRLTVT.

This clone was picked up one time. The chain recombines TRBV6-1 with TRBJ2-7; 8 nucleotides match TRBD2. Germline assignment: CDR1 MNHNS and CDR2 SASEGT. J was trimmed by 4 bases and V by 0 bases; bases with no gene match: 8. The CDR3 totals 16 residues. This CDR3 is CASSEARAGDNYEQYF. The CDR3 region has the DNA TGTGCCAGCAGTGAAGCTAGAGCGGGGGACAATTACGAGCAGTACTTC.

Here the CDR3 DNA reads TGTGCCAGCAGTTACTCGACAGGGGGAGTTGATGGCTACACCTTC. This sequence encodes CASSYSTGGVDGYTF. The chain carries TRBV6-5 and TRBJ1-2; 9 bases match TRBD1. Germline CDR1 reads MNHEY; CDR2 reads SVGAGI. V lost 0 bases to trimming and J lost 6 bases; unmatched junction nucleotides: 5. This CDR3 comprises 15 residues.

The table lists this clone with a count of one. The gene calls are TRBV28 and TRBJ2-4, with 9 nucleotides matching TRBD1. After removal of 5 bases from V and 1 base from J, the junction contained 3 bases not matched to a gene. CDR1 and CDR2 (germline): MDHEN, SYDVKM. The CDR3 is 15 amino acids. This CDR3 is CASSQQGAAKNIQYF. CDR3 coding DNA: TGTGCCAGCAGTCAACAGGGGGCTGCCAAAAACATTCAGTACTTC.